The clone carrying this T cell receptor (beta chain) occurred a few times. The sample is drawn from a study of regulatory T cells in long-lasting Graves disease. With 4 bases clipped from V and 7 bases from J, the junction kept 11 bases outside the gene matches. CDR3 length: 16 amino acids. Through Arm-PCR of CDR3 regions and iRepertoire HTBI primers, TCR beta libraries were built. TCRdb re-derived calls from the multiplex PCR reads in MiXCR, one entry per CDR3 protein. This sample has more than 450,000 distinct CDR3 sequences, with around 12% found just once. Time point meaning: newly diagnosed GD, antithyroid drugs for less than 3 months. Preparation of the TCR library used RNA extracted from PBMCs. A further study also used this sample, focusing on T cells in Graves' hyperthyroidism and ophthalmopathy.

The J gene is TRBJ2-1, the V gene TRBV12-3 or TRBV12-4, with TRBD1 matching 9 bases. The source of this sequence is a woman aged 30 to 39 with Graves disease. Here the sequenced sample was peripheral blood mononuclear cells (PBMCs), taken at new diagnosis, from a patient treated with antithyroid drugs. The CDR3 sequence: CASSSLRDRERNEQFF. The CDR3 bases are TGTGCCAGCAGTTCCCTGAGGGACAGGGAGCGGAATGAGCAGTTCTTC.